Each of the 7 T cell receptor beta chains below was sequenced from the same sample in a study of blood T cell repertoires in COVID-19. Here immunoSEQ multiplex PCR was the method, and the copy in TCRdb shows in-frame clones only, minus some. The sample has 200,000 to 250,000 clones, around 86% seen once. The sequencing input was PBMCs or T cells enriched from blood (not recorded which). Receptors were obtained from a man aged 35-49 years who had recovered from COVID-19.

CDR3 sequence reads: CASSFGGTGAKGQFF. DNA of the CDR3: TGTGCCAGCAGCTTTGGGGGGACAGGCGCCAAGGGGCAGTTCTTC. The chain has TRBV7-9 and TRBJ2-1; 8 nucleotides match TRBD1. Germline-derived CDR1 and CDR2 are SEHNR and FQNEAQ (reference sequence). Germline trimming cut 3 bases from V and 12 bases from J; bases unmatched to any gene: 13. This CDR3 has 15 residues.

With respect to this clone: This specimen includes other DNA sequences encoding the same CDR3. The genes are TRBV13 and TRBJ1-3, with D possibly TRBD1 on 5 matching bases. CDR1 PRHDT and CDR2 FYEKMQ come from the germline V gene (reference sequence). V was clipped by 5 bases and J by 4 bases, with 15 bases between them. The CDR3 loop spans 15 amino acids. The CDR3 reads CASSLVGRGGNTIYF. The CDR3, as DNA: TGTGCCAGCAGCCTTGTGGGGCGGGGAGGAAACACCATATATTTT.

The chain couples TRBV6-2 or TRBV6-3 to TRBJ1-2; perhaps TRBD1 as D (6 bases). Germline V gene sequence: CDR1 MNHEY, CDR2 SVGEGT. V was cut by 2 bases and J by 7 bases, with 11 bases left in between. This CDR3 comprises 13 residues. The CDR3 DNA is TGTGCCAGCAGTTACACGGGGGGCGCTGGCTACACCTTC. It codes for CASSYTGGAGYTF.

The rearrangement uses TRBV9 and TRBJ1-3; D is perhaps TRBD1 (5 bases). There are 16 residues in the CDR3. The ends were cut back, 0 bases at V and 2 bases at J, with 12 bases in the middle. Germline CDR1 reads SGDLS; CDR2 reads YYNGEE. This CDR3 is CASSVDWRGAGNTIYF. The CDR3 region has the DNA TGTGCCAGCAGCGTAGATTGGAGGGGCGCTGGAAACACCATATATTTT. The whole variable domain, filled in from reference TRBV9 and TRBJ1-3, reads DSGVTQTPKHLITATGQRVTLRCSPRSGDLSVYWYQQSLDQGLQFLIQYYNGEERAKGNILERFSAQQFPDLHSELNLSSLELGDSALYFCASSVDWRGAGNTIYFGEGSWLTVV.

The genes are TRBV7-9 and TRBJ2-7, with D uncertain. In germline, CDR1 is SEHNR, CDR2 FQNEAQ (reference sequence). The CDR3 is made up of 14 amino acids. V lost 4 bases and J lost 3, with 13 bases in between. The CDR3 coding sequence is TGTGCCAGCAGCTCCTCTGCCCAGTTCTACGAGCAGTACTTC. The encoded protein is CASSSSAQFYEQYF.

The J gene is TRBJ2-7, the V gene TRBV10-3; TRBD1 agrees at 8 bases. The trim removed 4 bases at V and 0 bases at J, leaving 5 bases unmatched. The germline gives CDR1 ENHRY, CDR2 SYGVKD. The CDR3 length is 15 residues. CDR3 protein: CAISADRGNSYEQYF. Written as DNA, the CDR3 is TGTGCCATCAGTGCTGACAGGGGAAACTCCTACGAGCAGTACTTC.

The rearrangement joins TRBV5-1 to TRBJ2-3, with 7 bases identical to TRBD1. Trimming at V came to 4 bases and at J to 1 base, leaving 12 bases not matched to a gene. Germline V CDR1 and CDR2: SGHRS, YFSETQ. CDR3 length: 17 amino acids. The CDR3 sequence: CASSAYRGNLGTDTQYF. The CDR3 coding sequence is TGCGCCAGCAGCGCCTACAGGGGAAACTTGGGCACAGATACGCAGTATTTT.